This TCR beta chain was profiled in a study of blood T cell repertoires in COVID-19. About the study: Acute-phase and convalescent COVID-19 samples originated in the United States, Italy and Spain. Sample material is recorded as cDNA or gDNA derived from T cells, B-cell-depleted T cells, or PBMCs.

Germline V gives CDR1 KGHSH, CDR2 LQKENI. The CDR3 spans 14 residues. Between the trimmed V and J ends, which lost 1 base and 0 bases, there was a span of 7 bases. Original processing methods: Cell counts per sample came from amplifying reference gene primers. Data came from immunoSEQ multiplex PCR; TCRdb stores just in-frame clones and leaves some out. Clone size and V and J calls were adopted from that table, with D and trimming inferred from the DNA. The table shows approximately 89,000 clones, with 81% occurring only once. Sequences were obtained from peripheral blood. V and J are TRBV18 and TRBJ2-7; possibly TRBD2 for D (6 bases). The sequence was obtained from a human donor in a cohort sampled during active COVID-19. The CDR3 sequence is CASSPLAASYEQYF. CDR3 DNA: TGTGCCAGCTCACCACTAGCGGCCTCCTACGAGCAGTACTTC.